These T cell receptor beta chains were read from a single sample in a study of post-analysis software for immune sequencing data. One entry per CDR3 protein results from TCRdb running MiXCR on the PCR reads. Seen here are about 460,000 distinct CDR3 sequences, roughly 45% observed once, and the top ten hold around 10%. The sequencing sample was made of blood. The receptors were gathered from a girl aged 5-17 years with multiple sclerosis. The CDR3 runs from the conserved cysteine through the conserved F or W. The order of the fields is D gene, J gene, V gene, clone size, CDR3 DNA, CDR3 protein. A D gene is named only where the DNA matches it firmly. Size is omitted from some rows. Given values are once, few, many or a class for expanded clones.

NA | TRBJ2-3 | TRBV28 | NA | TGTGCCAGCATTGAAGGGGGAGACGCCCGGGATACGCAGTATTTT | CASIEGGDARDTQYF
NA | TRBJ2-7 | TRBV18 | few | TGTGCCAGCTCACCAACAGCAAGGGGCTCCCTGTACTTC | CASSPTARGSLYF
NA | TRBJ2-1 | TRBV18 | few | TGTGCCAGCTCACCGGCCGGAGAGCAGTTCTTC | CASSPAGEQFF
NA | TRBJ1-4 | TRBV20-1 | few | TGCAGTGCCAGGGACCCGGGGGGTGAAAAACTGTTTTTT | CSARDPGGEKLFF
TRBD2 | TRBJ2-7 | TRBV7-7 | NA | TGTGCTAGCAGCTTAGCGGGTAGCGGTTACGAGCAGTACTTC | CASSLAGSGYEQYF
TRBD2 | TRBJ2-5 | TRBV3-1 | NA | TGTGCCAGCAGCCAGGACTATAGCGGGCGCTTCCAAGAGACCCAGTACTTC | CASSQDYSGRFQETQYF
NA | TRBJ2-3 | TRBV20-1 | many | TGCAGTGCTAGAGACATAGGACGCACAGATACGCAGTATTTT | CSARDIGRTDTQYF
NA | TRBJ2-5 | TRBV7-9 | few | TGTGCCAGCAGAAGAGACGTGGCGGGAGAGACCCAGTACTTC | CASRRDVAGETQYF
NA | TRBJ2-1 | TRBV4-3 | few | TGCGCCAGCAGCCAAGATGGAGGGCTAGCAGGTGAGCAGTTCTTC | CASSQDGGLAGEQFF
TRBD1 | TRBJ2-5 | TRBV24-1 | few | TGTGCCACCAGTGGTGACGGACAGGGGTATGAGACCCAGTACTTC | CATSGDGQGYETQYF
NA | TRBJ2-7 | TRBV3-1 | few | TGTGCCAGCAGCCAAGAGCCCGGATCCTACGAGCAGTACTTC | CASSQEPGSYEQYF
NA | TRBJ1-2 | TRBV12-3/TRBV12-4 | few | TGTGCCAGCAGTCTAGGGGAAGCTAATGGCTACACCTTC | CASSLGEANGYTF
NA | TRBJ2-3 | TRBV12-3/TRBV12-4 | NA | TGTGCCAGCAACCGAGACGGACGTGGCACAGATACGCAGTATTTT | CASNRDGRGTDTQYF
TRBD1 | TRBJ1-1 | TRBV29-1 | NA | TGCAGCGTTGAAGATCTTGGACAGGCTGAAGCTTTCTTT | CSVEDLGQAEAFF
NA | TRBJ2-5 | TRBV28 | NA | TGTGCCAGCAGTTACGGTGGGGGAGTGGCTGAGACCCAGTACTTC | CASSYGGGVAETQYF
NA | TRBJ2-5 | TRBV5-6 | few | TGTGCCAGCTTAAGTGAGGACCAAGAGACCCAGTACTTC | CASLSEDQETQYF
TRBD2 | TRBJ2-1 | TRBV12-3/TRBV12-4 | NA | TGTGCCAGCAGTTTCCCGACCGGGACTAGGAGATTCGATGAGCAGTTCTTC | CASSFPTGTRRFDEQFF
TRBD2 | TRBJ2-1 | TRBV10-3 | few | TGTGCCATCAAACCCGGGACTAGCGGGAGGGCCCATGAGCAGTTCTTC | CAIKPGTSGRAHEQFF
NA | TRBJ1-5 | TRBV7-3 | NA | TGTGCCAGCAGCACCGACAGCAATCAGCCCCAGCATTTT | CASSTDSNQPQHF
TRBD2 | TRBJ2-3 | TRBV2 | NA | TGTGCCAGCAGTGAAGGGAGCGGGAATCGAGTAAATACGCAGTATTTT | CASSEGSGNRVNTQYF
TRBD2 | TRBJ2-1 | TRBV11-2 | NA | TGTGCCAGCAGCACCTATAGCGGGCCCTACAATGAGCAGTTCTTC | CASSTYSGPYNEQFF
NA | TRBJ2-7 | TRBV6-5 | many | TGTGCCAGCAGTCCCCGTTTAGACTCCTACGAGCAGTACTTC | CASSPRLDSYEQYF
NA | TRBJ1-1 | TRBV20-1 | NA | TGCAGTGCCCTCCACACGAACACTGAAGCTTTCTTT | CSALHTNTEAFF
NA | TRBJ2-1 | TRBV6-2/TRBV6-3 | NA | TGTGCCAGCAGTTACTTCGTTGGTCTTAGCTCCTACAATGAGCAGTTCTTC | CASSYFVGLSSYNEQFF
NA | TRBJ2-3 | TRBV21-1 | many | TGTGCCAGCAGCAAACGTGAGGGGGGGACTAGCACAGATACGCAGTATTTT | CASSKREGGTSTDTQYF
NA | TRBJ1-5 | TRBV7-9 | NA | TGTGCCAGCAAGGGGCAGGGAGACAATCAGCCCCAGCATTTT | CASKGQGDNQPQHF
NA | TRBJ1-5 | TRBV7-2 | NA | TGTGCCAGCAGCTTTAAAGGGGGTCAGCCCCAGCATTTT | CASSFKGGQPQHF
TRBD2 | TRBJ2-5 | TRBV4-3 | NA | TGCGCCAGCAGCCAAGATTGGGGACTAGCGGGAGTAGGAGAGACCCAGTACTTC | CASSQDWGLAGVGETQYF
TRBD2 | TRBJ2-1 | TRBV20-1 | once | TGCAGTGCTAGAGTCGGCGGGAGAGGTGCAAATGAGCAGTTCTTC | CSARVGGRGANEQFF
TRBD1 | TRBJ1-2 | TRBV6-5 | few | TGTGCCAGCAAAAGGCAGGGGGGTAATAACTATGGCTACACCTTC | CASKRQGGNNYGYTF
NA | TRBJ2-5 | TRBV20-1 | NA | TGCAGTGCTAGCGGTGACTCAGAGACCCAGTACTTC | CSASGDSETQYF
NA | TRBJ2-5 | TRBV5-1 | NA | TGCGCCAGCAGCTTGGGTCAGGTCTCCAATGAGCAGTACTTC | CASSLGQVSNEQYF
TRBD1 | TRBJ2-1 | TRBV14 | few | TGTGCCAGCAGCCAAGAATGGCAGGGGGCGAACAATGAGCAGTTCTTC | CASSQEWQGANNEQFF
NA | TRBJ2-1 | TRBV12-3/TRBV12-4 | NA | TGTGCCAGCATGGGGACGGCGTACAATGAGCAGTTCTTC | CASMGTAYNEQFF
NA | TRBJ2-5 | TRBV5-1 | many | TGCGCCAGCAGCGCCAAGATGGACTACCCGCAAGAGACCCAGTACTTC | CASSAKMDYPQETQYF
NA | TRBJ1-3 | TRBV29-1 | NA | TGCAGCGCTAAGTCAGGGATCCCTGGAAACACCATATATTTT | CSAKSGIPGNTIYF
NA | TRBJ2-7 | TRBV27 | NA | TGTGCCTGCAGTGGGACCCAAGGTGTCTACGAGCAGTACTTC | CACSGTQGVYEQYF
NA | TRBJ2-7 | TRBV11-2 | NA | TGTGCCAGCAGTATTCTGGGAGGCGCGGGGTACTTC | CASSILGGAGYF
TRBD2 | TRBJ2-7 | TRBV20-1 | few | TGCAGTGCTAGGAGTTCTGGACTAGCGGGAGGGCGAGAGCAGTACTTC | CSARSSGLAGGREQYF